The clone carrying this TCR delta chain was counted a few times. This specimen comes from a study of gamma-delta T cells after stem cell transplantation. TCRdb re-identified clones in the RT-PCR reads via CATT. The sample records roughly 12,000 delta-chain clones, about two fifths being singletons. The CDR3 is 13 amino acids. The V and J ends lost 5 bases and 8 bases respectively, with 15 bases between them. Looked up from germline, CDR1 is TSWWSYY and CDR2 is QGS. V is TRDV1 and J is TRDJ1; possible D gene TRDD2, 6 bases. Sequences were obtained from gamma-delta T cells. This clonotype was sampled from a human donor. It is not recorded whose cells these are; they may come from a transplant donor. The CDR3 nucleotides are TGTGCTCTTGGGCTAACCTTCCGCCCGAAACTCATCTTT. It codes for CALGLTFRPKLIF.